One sample yielded the 29 T cell receptor beta chains listed below, sequenced in a study of shared clonotypes between healthy human individuals. Assay used: immunoSEQ multiplex PCR; TCRdb lists only in-frame clones, some missing. The table lists some 2,000,000 clones, 85% to 95% of them singletons, with 0.1% to 0.15% in the top ten. The sample taken for sequencing was naive CD4+ T cells sorted from blood. Indicated subset: CD45RA+ positively selected. The receptors stem from a man in his late teens or twenties in good health.

The genes are TRBV5-1 and TRBJ2-2, with D uncertain. Germline CDR1 is SGHRS and CDR2 is YFSETQ. This CDR3 spans 16 amino acids. Trimming removed 0 bases from V and 0 bases from J, with 9 bases in between. The CDR3 protein is CASSLGQNANTGELFF. The CDR3 nucleotides are TGCGCCAGCAGCTTGGGGCAGAACGCGAACACCGGGGAGCTGTTTTTT.

The V and J genes are TRBV4-3 and TRBJ1-5, with D perhaps matching TRBD1 (6 bases). V was shortened by 3 bases and J by 7 bases, with 16 bases between the two germline ends. Per germline, CDR1 LGHNA and CDR2 YSLEER. The CDR3 consists of 15 residues. CDR3 nucleotide sequence: TGCGCCAGCAGCCAGGCGACAGGTCGGGGCCAGCCCCAGCATTTT. It translates to CASSQATGRGQPQHF.

This sequence joins TRBV19 and TRBJ1-6, with 10 bases lining up with TRBD1. Trimming cost V 5 bases and J 6 bases; bases outside gene matches: 10. CDR3 length: 17 residues. Germline lookup yields CDR1 LNHDA and CDR2 SQIVND (reference sequence). The DNA of the CDR3 is TGTGCCAGTAGTGCGAGCGCCGGGACAGGGGTTAATTCACCCCTCCACTTT. Protein: CASSASAGTGVNSPLHF.

The chain uses TRBV4-3 and TRBJ1-5; 7 nucleotides agree with TRBD1. The germline V gene encodes CDR1 LGHNA and CDR2 YSLEER. V lost 5 bases, J lost 0 bases, and 4 bases stayed unmatched. The CDR3 length is 15 residues. The CDR3 coding sequence is TGCGCCAGCAGCTTCGGGACAGATAGCAATCAGCCCCAGCATTTT. This gives the protein CASSFGTDSNQPQHF.

The chain couples TRBV4-3 to TRBJ2-1, with 11 bases fitting TRBD2. The CDR3 totals 17 residues. Losses at the gene ends were 1 base for V and 5 bases for J; bases not matched to a gene: 7. The germline V gene encodes CDR1 LGHNA and CDR2 YSLEER. The CDR3 DNA reads as TGCGCCAGCAGCCAAGGCTTTACTAGCGGGAGTAACAATGAGCAGTTCTTC. Translating it yields CASSQGFTSGSNNEQFF.

The chain's CDR3 is CASKVSSYNEQFF. The CDR3 nucleotides read TGTGCCAGCAAAGTCAGCTCCTACAATGAGCAGTTCTTC. This sequence joins TRBV2 and TRBJ2-1; D is unclear. The CDR3 has 13 residues. The germline V gene encodes CDR1 SNHLY and CDR2 FYNNEI. V was cut by 7 bases and J by 0 bases, with 7 bases left in between.

The J gene is TRBJ2-7, the V gene TRBV5-1; 8 nucleotides line up with TRBD2. This CDR3 contains 15 residues. Trimming took 1 base from V and 0 from J; bases not matched to a gene: 3. CDR1 and CDR2 from the germline V gene are SGHRS and YFSETQ. CDR3 in amino acids: CASSLPGTSSYEQYF. CDR3 nucleotide sequence: TGCGCCAGCAGCTTGCCAGGGACTAGCTCCTACGAGCAGTACTTC.

V and J are TRBV12-2 and TRBJ2-7; the table's D call TRBD2 went unverified against the DNA. TRBV12-2 is listed as a pseudogene. This CDR3 is 14 amino acids long. CDR3 residues: CASRPVAGGYEQYF. CDR3 DNA sequence: TGTGCAAGTCGCCCCGTAGCGGGAGGGTACGAGCAGTACTTC.

The chain joins TRBV6-5 to TRBJ2-7; 7 nucleotides agree with TRBD2. The CDR3 covers 15 residues. The ends lost 6 bases at V and 0 bases at J; junction bases unmatched: 8. The germline V gene has CDR1 MNHEY and CDR2 SVGAGI. This CDR3 reads CASSPGGGFSYEQYF. The CDR3 DNA sequence: TGTGCCAGCAGCCCCGGGGGAGGGTTCTCCTACGAGCAGTACTTC.

The V gene is TRBV6-6, the J gene TRBJ2-7; TRBD1 aligns across 10 bases. The CDR3 is 14 residues long. Trimming at V came to 7 bases and at J to 5 bases, leaving 8 bases not matched to a gene. Germline V gene sequence: CDR1 MNHNY, CDR2 SVGAGI (reference sequence). In nucleotides, the CDR3 is TGTGCCAGCATCCTCGACAGGGGGCAGAACGAGCAGTACTTC. Protein product: CASILDRGQNEQYF.

The CDR3 sequence: CASNSGNSPLHF. CDR3 DNA sequence: TGTGCCAGCAATTCCGGAAATTCACCCCTCCACTTT. The chain is built from TRBV6-4 and TRBJ1-6; D unresolved. Trimming removed 7 bases at V and 7 bases at J, with 8 bases between. The CDR3 covers 12 residues. The germline V gene has CDR1 MRHNA and CDR2 SNTAGT.

This chain uses TRBV15 with TRBJ2-5; D ambiguous. V shed 0 bases and J shed 3 bases, with 5 bases lying between them. CDR3 length: 13 amino acids. Per germline, CDR1 LNHNV and CDR2 YYDKDF (reference sequence). CDR3 loop: CATSREQEETQYF. As DNA, the CDR3 is TGTGCCACCAGCAGAGAGCAGGAAGAGACCCAGTACTTC. Complete variable domain (other parts from reference TRBV15 and TRBJ2-5): DAMVIQNPRYQVTQFGKPVTLSCSQTLNHNVMYWYQQKSSQAPKLLFHYYDKDFNNEADTPDNFQSRRPNTSFCFLDIRSPGLGDTAMYLCATSREQEETQYFGPGTRLLVL.

This clone was observed once. J is TRBJ1-5 and V is TRBV7-2; 9 bases match TRBD1. Germline trimming cut 4 bases from V and 6 bases from J; bases unmatched to any gene: 10. The CDR3 totals 16 residues. Germline assignment: CDR1 SGHTA and CDR2 FQGNSA. This chain's CDR3 is CASSYAGQGTTQPQHF. The CDR3 DNA sequence: TGTGCCAGCAGCTACGCGGGACAGGGTACAACTCAGCCCCAGCATTTT. Based on the CDR3 plus reference TRBV7-2 and TRBJ1-5, the full variable domain is GAGVSQSPSNKVTEKGKDVELRCDPISGHTALYWYRQSLGQGLEFLIYFQGNSAPDKSGLPSDRFSAERTGGSVSTLTIQRTQQEDSAVYLCASSYAGQGTTQPQHFGDGTRLSIL.

V is TRBV11-1 and J is TRBJ2-5, with D tentatively TRBD1 (8 bases). The CDR3 is made up of 14 amino acids. The germline V and J ends were trimmed by 8 bases and 1 base, with 14 bases remaining between them. Germline V lookup: CDR1 SGHAT, CDR2 FQDESV (reference sequence). CDR3 coding DNA: TGTGCCAGCCGGAACAGGGGGGGCCAAGAGACCCAGTACTTC. Protein: CASRNRGGQETQYF. The complete variable domain, with remaining parts taken from reference TRBV11-1 and TRBJ2-5, reads EAEVAQSPRYKITEKSQAVAFWCDPISGHATLYWYRQILGQGPELLVQFQDESVVDDSQLPKDRFSAERLKGVDSTLKIQPAELGDSAMYLCASRNRGGQETQYFGPGTRLLVL.

The V gene is TRBV18, the J gene TRBJ2-1; the match to TRBD2 covers 7 bases. Germline V CDR1 and CDR2: KGHSH, LQKENI. J gave up 9 bases and V 2 bases, and 7 bases lay outside the gene matches. This CDR3 is 14 amino acids long. The DNA of the CDR3 is TGTGCCAGCTCACCATTAGGAGCGGGGCTTGAGCAGTTCTTC. Its protein is CASSPLGAGLEQFF.

Comments on this clone: At the DNA level, this CDR3 is encoded by other sequences in the same sample as well. The chain employs TRBV5-1 and TRBJ2-7, with 9 bases identical to TRBD1. The CDR3 is made up of 14 amino acids. Germline loops: CDR1 SGHRS, CDR2 YFSETQ. Trimming at V came to 4 bases and at J to 4 bases, leaving 6 bases not matched to a gene. CDR3 DNA: TGCGCCAGCAGCCGTACAGGGGGCACGTACGAGCAGTACTTC. Translating gives CASSRTGGTYEQYF.

This clone was recorded once. V usage is TRBV27 and J usage is TRBJ1-1; maybe TRBD1 (5 bases). The CDR3 length is 17 residues. V was pared by 3 bases and J by 3 bases, with 20 bases between. CDR1 is MNHEY and CDR2 is SMNVEV in the germline V gene (reference sequence). Here the CDR3 reads CASSFSASGRRHTEAFF. In nucleotides, the CDR3 is TGTGCCAGCAGTTTTTCCGCGTCAGGGAGAAGGCACACTGAAGCTTTCTTT.

The chain couples TRBV6-4 to TRBJ2-3; 9 bases map to TRBD2. Per germline, CDR1 MRHNA and CDR2 SNTAGT. V shed 6 bases and J 1 base; nucleotides not matched to a gene: 2. The CDR3 has 14 residues. The CDR3 DNA is TGTGCCAGCAGGCGGACTAGCGGCACAGATACGCAGTATTTT. This translates into CASRRTSGTDTQYF.

The V call is TRBV29-1, the J call TRBJ2-1; D may correspond to TRBD1 or TRBD2 (5 bases each). V was shortened by 2 bases and J by 0 bases, with 14 bases between the two germline ends. Germline CDR1 and CDR2: SQVTM and ANQGSEA. The CDR3 has 16 residues. CDR3 sequence reads: CSVESWAGSSYNEQFF. The CDR3 coding sequence is TGCAGCGTTGAAAGCTGGGCAGGGAGCTCCTACAATGAGCAGTTCTTC.

J is TRBJ1-2 and V is TRBV19; TRBD1 might be the D (5 bases). This CDR3 contains 12 residues. Germline CDR1 reads LNHDA; CDR2 reads SQIVND (reference sequence). V lost 8 bases, J lost 2 bases, and 9 bases lay in between. CDR3 in amino acids: CASGRDNYGYTF. CDR3 sequence (DNA): TGTGCCAGTGGACGGGACAACTATGGCTACACCTTC.

To note about this clone: This sequence may be a read error, since a much larger clone differs from it by one base. The chain recombines TRBV2 with TRBJ1-1; D is uncertain. The CDR3 has 15 amino acids. The germline CDR1 and CDR2 sequences are SNHLY and FYNNEI. The CDR3 here is CASSELRTPNTEALF. In DNA form, the CDR3 reads TGTGCCAGCAGTGAGTTACGGACGCCGAACACTGAAGCTCTCTTT.

The rearrangement links TRBV29-1 to TRBJ2-7; unclear D gene. The germline CDR1 and CDR2 sequences are SQVTM and ANQGSEA. The CDR3 loop spans 11 amino acids. Trimming cost V 6 bases and J 11 bases, with 17 bases left between them. The CDR3 loop reads CSVADTTEKYF. The CDR3 bases are TGCAGCGTAGCAGACACCACTGAGAAGTACTTC.

This clone came up once. The rearrangement uses TRBV5-1 and TRBJ2-3; D is undetermined. Germline CDR1 and CDR2: SGHRS and YFSETQ. V was clipped by 1 base and J by 4 bases, with 7 bases between them. This CDR3 has 13 amino acids. DNA of the CDR3: TGCGCCAGCAGCTTGAACAGCCCAGATACGCAGTATTTT. Residues: CASSLNSPDTQYF.

The V call is TRBV10-3, the J call TRBJ2-3; D gene ambiguous. The germline gives CDR1 ENHRY, CDR2 SYGVKD. CDR3 size: 11 residues. V lost 7 bases and J lost 8, with 10 bases in between. The DNA of the CDR3 is TGTGCCATCACCCGATCGGGTACGCAGTATTTT. It codes for CAITRSGTQYF.

The chain uses TRBV13 and TRBJ2-3; 8 bases match TRBD2. CDR3 length: 14 amino acids. CDR1 is PRHDT, CDR2 FYEKMQ, per germline (reference sequence). With 6 bases clipped from V and 4 bases from J, the junction kept 6 bases outside the gene matches. In nucleotides, the CDR3 is TGTGCCAGCAGGCGGGGGGCGCTATCAGATACGCAGTATTTT. It specifies CASRRGALSDTQYF.

A few counts support this clone. The rearrangement joins TRBV2 to TRBJ2-1, with 7 nucleotides matching TRBD1. This CDR3 region has 13 residues. The J segment lost 4 bases and the V segment lost 8 bases, leaving 5 bases of the junction unmatched. The V gene's germline CDR1 is SNHLY and CDR2 FYNNEI. CDR3 loop: CASCRDSYNEQFF. For the CDR3, the DNA is TGTGCCAGCTGTAGGGACAGTTACAATGAGCAGTTCTTC.

The chain recombines TRBV5-6 with TRBJ1-5; no clear D gene. The CDR3 length is 15 residues. Trimming pared 5 bases from V and 0 bases from J, leaving 12 bases between. The germline V gene has CDR1 SGHDT and CDR2 YYEEEE. The CDR3 DNA reads TGTGCCAGCAGAAAAGAGGGTTATAGCAATCAGCCCCAGCATTTT. This codes for CASRKEGYSNQPQHF.

This sequence joins TRBV18 and TRBJ2-7, with D possibly TRBD1 on 6 matching bases. CDR3 length equals 16 residues. V was clipped by 0 bases and J by 2 bases, with 14 bases between them. Germline CDR1 and CDR2: KGHSH and LQKENI. The CDR3 loop is CASSPPRGTTAYEQYF. The CDR3 DNA is TGTGCCAGCTCACCACCACGTGGGACAACCGCCTACGAGCAGTACTTC.

This chain joins TRBV10-3 and TRBJ1-2; 9 bases align to TRBD1. V lost 6 bases and J lost 7; bases outside the gene matches: 9. Germline V gene sequence: CDR1 ENHRY, CDR2 SYGVKD. The length of the CDR3 is 14 residues. CDR3 nucleotide sequence: TGTGCCATCAGCGCGGTCCGGGACAGGGCTGGCTACACCTTC. It yields the protein CAISAVRDRAGYTF.